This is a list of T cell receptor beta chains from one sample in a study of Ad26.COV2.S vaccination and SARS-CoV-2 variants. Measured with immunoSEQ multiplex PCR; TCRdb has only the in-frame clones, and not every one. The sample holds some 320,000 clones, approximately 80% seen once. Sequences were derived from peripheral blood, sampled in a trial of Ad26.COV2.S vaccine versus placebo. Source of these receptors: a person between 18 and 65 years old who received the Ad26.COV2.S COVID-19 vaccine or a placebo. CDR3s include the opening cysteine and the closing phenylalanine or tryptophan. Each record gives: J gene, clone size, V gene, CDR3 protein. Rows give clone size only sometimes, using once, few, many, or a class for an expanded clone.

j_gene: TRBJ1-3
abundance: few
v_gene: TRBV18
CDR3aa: CASSPGGAGSGNTIYF

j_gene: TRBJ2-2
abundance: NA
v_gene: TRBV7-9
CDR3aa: CASSFLGAGTGELFF

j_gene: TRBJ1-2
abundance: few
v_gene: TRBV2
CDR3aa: CASSEGGYGYTF

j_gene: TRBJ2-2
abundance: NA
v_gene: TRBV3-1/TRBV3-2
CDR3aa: CASSQDGGSAGELFF

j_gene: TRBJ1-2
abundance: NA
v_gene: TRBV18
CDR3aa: CASSPETGQNFYGYTF

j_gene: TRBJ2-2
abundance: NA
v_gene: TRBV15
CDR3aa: CATSPPGRGIGELFF

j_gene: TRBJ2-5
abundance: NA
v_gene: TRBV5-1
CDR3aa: CASSGYSGGEIQETQYF

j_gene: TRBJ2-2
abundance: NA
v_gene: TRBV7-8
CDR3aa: CASRTGQENTGELFF

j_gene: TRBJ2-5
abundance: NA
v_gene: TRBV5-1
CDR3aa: CASSNTEQETQYF

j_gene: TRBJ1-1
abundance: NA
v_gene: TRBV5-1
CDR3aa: CASRSGTGGTEAFF

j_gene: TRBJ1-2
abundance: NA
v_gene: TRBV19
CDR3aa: CASSIGRIGYTF

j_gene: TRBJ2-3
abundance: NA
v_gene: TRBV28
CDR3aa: CASSLFERAAKDTQYF

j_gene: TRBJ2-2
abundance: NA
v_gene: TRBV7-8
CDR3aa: CASSLTGGTNTGELFF

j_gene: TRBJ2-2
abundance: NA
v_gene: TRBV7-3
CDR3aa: CASSLNKAGELFF

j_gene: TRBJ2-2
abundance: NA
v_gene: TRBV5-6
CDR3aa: CASRVKGTPGELFF

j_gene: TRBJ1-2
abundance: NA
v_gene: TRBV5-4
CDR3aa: CASSSSRGYTF

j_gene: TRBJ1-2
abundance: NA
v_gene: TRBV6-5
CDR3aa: CASRTVRYGYTF

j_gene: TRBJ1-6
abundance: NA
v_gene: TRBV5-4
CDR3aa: CATKSRGNSPLHF

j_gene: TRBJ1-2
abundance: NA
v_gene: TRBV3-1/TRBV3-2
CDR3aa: CASSQDLTPTASEGYTF

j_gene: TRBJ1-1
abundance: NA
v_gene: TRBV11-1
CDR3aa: CASSSRAYNTEAFF

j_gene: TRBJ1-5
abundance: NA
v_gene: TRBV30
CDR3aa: CAWSVPGQPQHF

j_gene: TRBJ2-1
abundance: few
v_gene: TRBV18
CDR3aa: CASSPPGFTYNEQFF

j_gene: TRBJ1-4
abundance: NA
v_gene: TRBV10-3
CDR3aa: CAISGSGTGDEKLFF

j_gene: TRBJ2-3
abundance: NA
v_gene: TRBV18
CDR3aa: CASSPPGGPDTQYF

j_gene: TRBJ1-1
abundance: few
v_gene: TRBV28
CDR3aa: CASSPNLIGTANTEAFF

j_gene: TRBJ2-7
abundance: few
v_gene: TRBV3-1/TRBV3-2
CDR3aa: CASTHRGQGYEQYF

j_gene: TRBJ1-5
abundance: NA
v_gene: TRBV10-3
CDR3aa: CAISQGDVGNQPQHF

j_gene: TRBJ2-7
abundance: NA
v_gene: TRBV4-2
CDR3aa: CASSQVGAGGLGEQYF

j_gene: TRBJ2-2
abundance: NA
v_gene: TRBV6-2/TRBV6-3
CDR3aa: CASSWQDRGRRNTGELFF

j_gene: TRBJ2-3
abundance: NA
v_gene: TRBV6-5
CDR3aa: CASRRSSDTQYF

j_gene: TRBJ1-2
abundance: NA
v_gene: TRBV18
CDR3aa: CASSPGTGNGYTF

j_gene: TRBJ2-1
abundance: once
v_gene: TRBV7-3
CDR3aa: CASSRGTGSSEQFF

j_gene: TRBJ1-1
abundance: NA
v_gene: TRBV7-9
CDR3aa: CASSRAEFTEAFF

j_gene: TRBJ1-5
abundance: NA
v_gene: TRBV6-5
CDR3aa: CASSLDGSNQPQHF

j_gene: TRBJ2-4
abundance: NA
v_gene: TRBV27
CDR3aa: CASSPRGVKNIQYF

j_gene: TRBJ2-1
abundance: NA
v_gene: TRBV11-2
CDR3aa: CASSLIAGGPANEQFF

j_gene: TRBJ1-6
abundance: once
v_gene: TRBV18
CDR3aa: CASSPDYNSPLHF

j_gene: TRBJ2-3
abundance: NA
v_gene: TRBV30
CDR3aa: CAWRYGGASTDTQYF

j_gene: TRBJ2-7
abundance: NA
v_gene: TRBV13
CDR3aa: CASSFRTGVEQYF

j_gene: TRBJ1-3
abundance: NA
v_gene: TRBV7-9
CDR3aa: CASSPGLQVPGNTIYF

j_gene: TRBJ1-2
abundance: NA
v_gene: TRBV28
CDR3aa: CASSLSDYGYGYTF

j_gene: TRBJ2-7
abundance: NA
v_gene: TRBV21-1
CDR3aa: CASSKVRARETHEQYF

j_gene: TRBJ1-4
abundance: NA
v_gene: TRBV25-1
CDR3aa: CASSRATNEKLFF

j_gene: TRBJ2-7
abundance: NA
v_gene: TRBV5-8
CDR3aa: CASSLFPEGYEQYF

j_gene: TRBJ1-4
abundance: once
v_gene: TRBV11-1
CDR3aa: CASSPPGGSGLFF

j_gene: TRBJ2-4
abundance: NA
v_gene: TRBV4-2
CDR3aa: CASSQSLLAKNIQYF

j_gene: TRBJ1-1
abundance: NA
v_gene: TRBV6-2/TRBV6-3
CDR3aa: CASSPDVRGPSSNTEAFF

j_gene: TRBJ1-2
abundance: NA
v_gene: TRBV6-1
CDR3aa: CASSERRGDYGYTF

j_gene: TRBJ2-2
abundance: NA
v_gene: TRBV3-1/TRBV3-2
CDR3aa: CASSQDWTSGLLGRTGELFF

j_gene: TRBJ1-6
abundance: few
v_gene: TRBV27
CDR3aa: CASSPGSWHNSPLHF